This T cell receptor (beta chain) originates from a study of PD-1 blockade in classical Hodgkin lymphoma. Germline trimming cut 4 bases from V and 1 base from J; bases unmatched to any gene: 3. This CDR3 has 14 residues. Germline CDR1 SGHNT, CDR2 YYREEE (reference sequence). Regarding time point: cycle 4 day 1 (C4D1), after less than 7 weeks of nivolumab. Relapse after autologous stem cell transplantation occurred in every patient, and brentuximab vedotin exposure varied. Method: immunoSEQ multiplex PCR; TCRdb's copy keeps in-frame clones and lacks some. The sample lists roughly 50,000 clones; about 89% were seen once.

This TCR derives from a human donor with classical Hodgkin lymphoma. The sample was peripheral blood mononuclear cells (PBMCs), taken before the fourth cycle of nivolumab. The gene calls are TRBV5-4 and TRBJ2-7; TRBD1 matches 9 bases. The CDR3 DNA follows: TGTGCCAGCAGCGCACAGGGGGCTTCCTACGAGCAGTACTTC. Residues: CASSAQGASYEQYF. Full variable domain (rest looked up from reference TRBV5-4 and TRBJ2-7): ETGVTQSPTHLIKTRGQQVTLRCSSQSGHNTVSWYQQALGQGPQFIFQYYREEENGRGNFPPRFSGLQFPNYSSELNVNALELDDSALYLCASSAQGASYEQYFGPGTRLTVT.